The TCR beta chain under discussion was sequenced for a study of Ad26.COV2.S vaccination and SARS-CoV-2 variants. Details on this clone: Its antigen remains unidentified.

Treatment in this sample: some 19 received Ad26.COV2.S at low or high dose, single or two shots; five or six received placebo; per-sample allocation not given. Following the first vaccine or placebo injection, samples were taken on day 63. Overall study results and limits: The placebo group had lower spike-specific TCR breadth than the vaccine recipients did.

This CDR3 has 15 amino acids. The germline V gene has CDR1 SGDLS and CDR2 YYNGEE. The V end lost 3 bases, the J end lost 3 bases, and 15 bases lay between the germline ends. Clones were sequenced by immunoSEQ multiplex PCR, and TCRdb holds only the in-frame ones, with some missing. The sample has fewer than 400,000 clones, 85% to 90% seen once. The source was peripheral blood, collected in a trial of Ad26.COV2.S vaccine versus placebo. This TCR derives from a person between 18 and 60 years old who received the Ad26.COV2.S COVID-19 vaccine or a placebo. The chain combines TRBV9 with TRBJ1-1; TRBD1 is a possible D gene (6 bases). For the CDR3, the DNA is TGTGCCAGCAGCGCCGGGGGGGCGGTGGACACTGAAGCTTTCTTT. This gives the protein CASSAGGAVDTEAFF.